Presented here are 12 T cell receptor beta chains from one specimen sequenced in a study of molecular identifiers for immune sequencing clone quantification. TCRdb passed the PCR reads through MiXCR, listing each CDR3 protein once. The sample lists approximately 680,000 distinct CDR3 sequences, about 25% occurring once. The source material was naive CD8+ T cells from blood, with Jurkat cell RNA spiked in. Subset described: FACS-sorted CD8+CD4-CCR7+CD45RA+ naive T cells. Receptors originate from a human donor in good health. Some libraries in this study had Jurkat cell RNA spiked in.

This clonotype has just a few counts. This chain uses TRBV11-2 with TRBJ1-1; 7 bases match TRBD1. The CDR3 has 16 amino acids. CDR1 is SGHAT and CDR2 is FQNNGV in the germline V gene. J was trimmed by 3 bases and V by 5 bases; bases with no gene match: 12. The CDR3 spells CASSPTGVRYDTEAFF. The CDR3 DNA reads TGTGCCAGCAGCCCTACAGGGGTGAGGTATGACACTGAAGCTTTCTTT.

The V and J genes are TRBV7-9 and TRBJ2-1; TRBD2 agrees at 13 bases. The CDR3 is 20 residues long. The germline gives CDR1 SEHNR, CDR2 FQNEAQ (reference sequence). V lost 4 bases and J lost 0; bases outside the gene matches: 12. The CDR3 DNA reads as TGTGCCAGCAGCTCCTGGACTAGCGGGAGTTCCGAGAGCTCCTACAATGAGCAGTTCTTC. It encodes CASSSWTSGSSESSYNEQFF.

This clonotype was recorded a few times. The rearrangement links TRBV20-1 to TRBJ2-7; TRBD2 agrees at 8 bases. This CDR3 has 17 residues. V lost 6 bases and J lost 2; bases outside the gene matches: 18. Germline CDR1 and CDR2: DFQATT and SNEGSKA (reference sequence). The CDR3 region is CSALRGGGGWAAYEQYF. CDR3 bases: TGCAGTGCCCTCCGGGGTGGCGGGGGGTGGGCGGCCTACGAGCAGTACTTC.

The table lists this clonotype with a count of one. A read error is possible here, since a much larger clone lies one base away. V is TRBV10-3 and J is TRBJ1-1; D unresolved. The germline V gene has CDR1 ENHRY and CDR2 SYGVKD. This CDR3 has 13 amino acids. V lost 7 bases to trimming and J lost 3 bases, with 12 bases between them. The chain's CDR3 is CAINAQSYTEAFF. The CDR3 bases are TGTGCCATCAACGCACAGTCCTACACTGAAGCTTTCTTT.

This clonotype turned up a few times. The chain recombines TRBV19 with TRBJ2-5; TRBD1 matches 7 bases. Germline lookup yields CDR1 LNHDA and CDR2 SQIVND (reference sequence). Unmatched junction bases numbered 16, after V lost 3 bases and J lost 0 bases. CDR3 length equals 19 residues. The CDR3 DNA reads TGTGCCAGTAGTATTCGTTTGACATTGACCGGGACAGACCAAGAGACCCAGTACTTC. This codes for CASSIRLTLTGTDQETQYF.

The gene calls are TRBV27 and TRBJ2-7; D call uncertain. Germline CDR1 reads MNHEY; CDR2 reads SMNVEV (reference sequence). This CDR3 spans 15 amino acids. V was cut by 3 bases and J by 1 base, with 13 bases left in between. CDR3 DNA: TGTGCCAGCAGTTTCGACGGATTGGGGTCCTACGAGCAGTACTTC. Protein product: CASSFDGLGSYEQYF.

This clonotype occurred many times. The chain carries TRBV7-9 and TRBJ2-2; D not resolved. The CDR3 is 12 residues long. The germline V and J ends were trimmed by 5 bases and 7 bases, with 8 bases remaining between them. From germline, CDR1 is SEHNR and CDR2 FQNEAQ (reference sequence). CDR3 in DNA: TGTGCCAGCAGCCCACACTACGGGGAGCTGTTTTTT. Translating gives CASSPHYGELFF. Variable domain in full (rest from reference TRBV7-9 and TRBJ2-2): DTGVSQNPRHKITKRGQNVTFRCDPISEHNRLYWYRQTLGQGPEFLTYFQNEAQLEKSRLLSDRFSAERPKGSFSTLEIQRTEQGDSAMYLCASSPHYGELFFGEGSRLTVL.

Remarks on this clonotype: Since a much larger clone is just one base distant, this may be a read error. The chain carries TRBV5-1 and TRBJ2-3; possibly TRBD1 for D (5 bases). V was pared by 4 bases and J by 6 bases, with 18 bases between. Germline assignment: CDR1 SGHRS and CDR2 YFSETQ. There are 15 residues in the CDR3. CDR3 DNA sequence: TGCGCCAGCAGCGGCGGACAAACCCAACCGGATACGCAGTATTTT. This encodes CASSGGQTQPDTQYF.

This clonotype has only a few counts. A read error is possible here, since a much larger clone lies one base away. The gene calls are TRBV4-3 and TRBJ2-7; 8 bases agree with TRBD2. The CDR3 consists of 16 residues. From germline, CDR1 is LGHNA and CDR2 YSLEER. V lost 4 bases and J lost 0; bases outside the gene matches: 8. The CDR3 here is CASSRDRTSGSYEQYF. CDR3 sequence (DNA): TGCGCCAGCAGCCGAGATCGTACTAGCGGCTCCTACGAGCAGTACTTC.

This clonotype was recorded many times. The CDR3 spells CASSQDIGSNEQFF. CDR3 DNA sequence: TGCGCCAGCAGCCAAGATATCGGGAGCAATGAGCAGTTCTTC. This chain connects TRBV4-1 to TRBJ2-1, with D possibly TRBD2 on 6 matching bases. CDR1 is MGHRA, CDR2 YSYEKL, per germline. V shed 0 bases and J shed 6 bases, with 9 bases lying between them. There are 14 residues in the CDR3.

A note on this clonotype: A much more abundant neighbour one base away suggests this may be a read error. The genes are TRBV12-3 or TRBV12-4 and TRBJ2-3; a possible D gene is TRBD2 (5 bases). CDR3 length: 12 amino acids. The CDR3 DNA sequence: TGTGCCAGCACCTTACTGGGAGATACGCGGTATTTT. Translated: CASTLLGDTRYF.

This clonotype was observed many times. The chain combines TRBV10-3 with TRBJ1-1; D call uncertain. Germline loops: CDR1 ENHRY, CDR2 SYGVKD. This CDR3 contains 14 residues. V lost 0 bases and J 4 bases, leaving 9 bases between the germline ends. The CDR3: CAISESGGGTEAFF. The CDR3 DNA follows: TGTGCCATCAGTGAGTCGGGAGGTGGCACTGAAGCTTTCTTT.